This TCR beta chain was recorded in a study of cytomegalovirus exposure and HLA in healthy donors (TCRdb year 2017). About the investigation overall: According to an earlier analysis of 587 of the donors, about 179 million T cells yielded 117 million unique TCR beta sequences and around 280 Gb of sequence data. About 320 gigabases of sequencing data and approximately 80 million unique TCR sequences were included in an early release covering 550 to 800 HLA-typed donors. Of the approximately 400 genotyped donors, 65% to 90% were placed in the genetic ancestry cluster associated with self-reported Caucasian donors. The study aimed to test whether cataloging public T cell receptors could reveal signatures of past pathogen exposure. The study profiled the T cell repertoires of 500 to 800 subjects by immunosequencing and related them to cytomegalovirus serostatus. Along with the roughly 610-subject first cohort, a separate validation cohort of 120 different subjects was used. High-throughput TCR immunosequencing, statistical association of individual TCRs with disease status, and machine learning were combined to predict cytomegalovirus infection status. A later analysis re-examined previously published TCR beta repertoires from just over 650 donors and added high-resolution HLA genotyping to investigate patterns of TCR occurrence. In the later analysis, no new phenotypic data were used to find candidate immune exposures; instead, reliance was placed on TCR beta sequences and their occurrence across donors. To decide whether each TCR beta V gene segment behaved as functional or pseudogenic, an earlier analysis of some 600 of the donors relied on high-throughput TCR beta sequencing. Donor age, sex, ethnicity and CMV serostatus were compiled alongside the repertoire data. In a later genetic analysis, genome-wide SNP genotypes for 398 of the 666 donors were used, and that subset was treated as a discovery cohort. All discovery cohort repertoires had been generated using a single sequencing platform. Class I and class II HLA loci were covered by the typing at four-digit resolution. Typing coverage differed by locus: A, B, C, DRB1 and DQB1 were typed in about 620-640 donors, DQA1 in roughly 500, DPA1 in over 600, and DPB1 in just under 480. Several DR-DQ haplotypes were handled as single units for association and clustering because linkage in the cohort was strong. Among about 370 genotyped donors of the cohort, an average of approximately 240,000 unique TCR beta nucleotide sequences was sequenced per donor, of which about 19% were non-productive.

The cohort consisted of 650 to 700 healthy bone marrow donors. At the time of sampling, all cohort members were nominally healthy, though unrecorded immune exposures were likely present. The donor was CMV seropositive and belonged to the group of more than 250 seropositive cohort members. Every donor gave a peripheral blood sample, and the peripheral blood mononuclear cells from that sample were used for TCR beta sequencing. The Qiagen DNeasy Blood Extraction Kit was used to extract genomic DNA from the blood cell samples. Receptor amplification or capture employed the immunoSEQ multiplex PCR assay. For the multiplex PCR, a mixture combining 60 forward primers for TCR Vbeta segments and 13 reverse primers for TCR Jbeta segments was used. The CDR3 region of rearranged TCR beta genes was amplified from genomic DNA by a multiplex PCR assay. Amplified TCR beta libraries were sequenced as 87-base-pair reads on the Illumina HiSeq System. For the original study's pipeline: In a later analysis, tens of millions of unique TCR beta chains were counted across the 500 to 700 repertoires, and roughly 11 million of these chains were shared by at least two donors. Raw reads were error-corrected and collapsed into unique sequences with a nearest-neighbor algorithm that merged closely related sequences to remove PCR and sequencing errors. To assign V, D and J gene segments, CDR3 sequences were aligned to IMGT reference sequences. For a sequence to be retained, at least a six-nucleotide match to both a V gene segment and a J gene segment was required. A rearrangement counted as productive if the CDR3 had no stop codons and remained in frame with V and J, and every other rearrangement counted as non-productive. Following IMGT convention, CDR3 was defined as the stretch from the second conserved V-encoded cysteine up to the conserved J-encoded phenylalanine. The earlier analysis of 587 of the donors excluded sequences that lacked an unambiguous match to a single V gene segment. In an earlier analysis of about 590 of the donors, a V segment was called functional when productive rearrangements were above 56.7%, and segregating when the standard deviation between donors exceeded 5%. A statistical classification framework was built to diagnose cytomegalovirus status from the catalog of TCR beta chain sequences. V and J gene assignment, in a later analysis, came from comparing TCR nucleotide sequences with IMGT/GENE-DB human TR gene sequences. Using the TCRdist pipeline, a later analysis assigned CDR3 sequences along with most-parsimonious VDJ recombination scenarios. In a later analysis, each TCR beta chain was defined by its CDR3 amino acid sequence together with its V-gene family, and reads without a unique V-gene family were excluded. In a later analysis, several hundred highly shared, low-generation-probability nucleotide sequences were removed to address suspected cross-contamination and a sequencing artifact. In a later analysis, a clonal expansion index for each public chain was calculated from normalized within-repertoire ranks of inferred template counts. In a later analysis, generation probabilities were computed using a VDJ recombination model fitted to out-of-frame rearrangements, and the results were checked against IGoR. Hypergeometric tests were used in a later analysis to score TCR-TCR, TCR-HLA and TCR-CMV co-occurrence, with a repertoire-size bias correction applied to the TCR pairs. To estimate false discovery rates, a later analysis permuted the HLA or CMV assignments 20 times. A later analysis grouped co-occurring TCRs with DBSCAN, adding TCRdist sequence similarity when clustering within HLA-allele-positive subsets. For co-occurrence clustering, repertoires with fewer than 30,000 or more than 120,000 public chains were excluded, along with about five repertoires with anomalous nucleotide sharing. TCRdb provides this immuneACCESS table in a form limited to in-frame rearrangements. Some clones are lacking; in checked studies, under half of them reflect an unresolved V gene, and why the rest are absent is not known. That table furnishes V, J and clone size, whereas the DNA furnished D and trimming. Within this sample are about 90,000 clones, with approximately 78% of them counted one time only. Around 4.3% of the sample belongs to the ten largest clones.

Overall study results and their limits: In an earlier analysis of roughly 500 of the donors, most TCR beta V segments appeared in productive rearrangements about 87% or about 30% of the time, broadly matching IMGT annotations. Specific HLA alleles were associated with about 17,000 TCR beta sequences at a false discovery rate of 0.05 in a later analysis. Most TCR sequences were seen in very few donors, while some public TCRs were found in many individuals. Several of the top co-occurrence clusters appeared to be linked to parvovirus B19, influenza, CMV and Epstein-Barr virus, according to a later analysis. In a later analysis, the rate of TCR association differed among HLA loci, with DRB1 alleles having the most associated TCRs and HLA-C alleles having the fewest. This cohort had only TCR beta chains sequenced, and the lack of alpha or paired-chain data limited which features could be detected. A total of some 180 TCR beta chains were listed by the study as associated with cytomegalovirus. The presence/absence analyses assumed that sequencing depth was roughly uniform across donors, and that assumption may not be true. Three of the identified cytomegalovirus-associated TCR beta chains were confirmed in vitro to be specific for cytomegalovirus antigens. A group of highly shared sequence variants was considered likely to be a technical artifact of the sequencing pipeline. Cytomegalovirus status was reported to be diagnosed by the classifier with high specificity and sensitivity in both the original and validation cohorts. Some 16 rarely observed V segments, including chromosome 9 orphons, were excluded from the earlier analysis of approximately 500 of the donors because counts were too low. Correlated functional status among segregating V segments might be attributable to linkage disequilibrium, but an unknown experimental factor could not be ruled out. In a later analysis, most CMV-associated TCR beta chains were found to appear HLA-restricted, with HLA associations seemingly driven largely by CMV exposure. In a later analysis, HLA-associated TCR beta chains were found to be more clonally expanded and to have lower generation probabilities than equally common non-associated chains. According to the authors, the approach could potentially be generalized to other disease states and immunological phenotypes. A further reported finding was that TCR beta sequences accurately predicted the HLA-A and HLA-B alleles for most subjects in the first cohort. A later genetic analysis reported fewer N-insertions in productive TCRs among donors in an Asian-associated ancestry cluster than the roughly 640-donor mean. The only immune exposure information available for the cohort was CMV serostatus. Strong co-occurrence of HLA alleles, especially DR and DQ, made assigning TCR associations to individual alleles difficult. In a later genetic analysis, a missense DCLRE1C variant was associated with V-gene and J-gene trimming of TCR beta chains, and the association was replicated in an independent cohort. Because some donors lacked HLA typing at each locus, the association tests relied only on the typed subset.

Concerning this clone itself: Its antigen is currently not known. Per-base qualities were not stored, and no clone one base away is much larger.

The TCR comes from a woman aged 35 to 49 in good health and CMV-seropositive. Sequencing was carried out using PBMCs.

Read as DNA, the sequence is TGTGCCAGCAGCGCTCGGCCGGGTTCTAACACTGAAGCTTTCTTT. This encodes CASSARPGSNTEAFF. The chain is made from TRBV9 and TRBJ1-1; the D gene identity is not certain. CDR1 and CDR2, looked up from the germline V gene, are SGDLS and YYNGEE. The CDR3 runs 15 residues from the cysteine to the phenylalanine. The entry retains the CDR3 DNA only, 45 bases that are in frame from base 1. V and J lose 3 bases and 2 bases, and a span of 14 bases separates them.